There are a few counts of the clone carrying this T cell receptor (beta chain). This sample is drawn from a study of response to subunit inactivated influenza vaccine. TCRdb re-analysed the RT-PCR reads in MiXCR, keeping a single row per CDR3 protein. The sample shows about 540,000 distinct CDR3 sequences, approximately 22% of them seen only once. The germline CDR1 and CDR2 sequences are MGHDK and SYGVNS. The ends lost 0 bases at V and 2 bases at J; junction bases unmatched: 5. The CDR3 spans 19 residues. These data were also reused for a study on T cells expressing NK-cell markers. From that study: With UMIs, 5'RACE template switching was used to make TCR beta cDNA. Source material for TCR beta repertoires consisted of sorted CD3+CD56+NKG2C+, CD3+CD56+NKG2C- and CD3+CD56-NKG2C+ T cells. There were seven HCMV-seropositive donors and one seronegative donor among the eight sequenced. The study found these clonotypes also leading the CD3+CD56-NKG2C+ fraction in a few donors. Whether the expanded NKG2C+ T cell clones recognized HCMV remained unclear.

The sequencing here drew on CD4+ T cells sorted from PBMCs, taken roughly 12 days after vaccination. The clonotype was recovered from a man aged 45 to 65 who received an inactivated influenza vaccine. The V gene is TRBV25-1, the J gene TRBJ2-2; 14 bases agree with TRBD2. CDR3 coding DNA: TGTGCCAGCAGTGAATACCCTGGACTAGCGGGAGGAAACACCGGGGAGCTGTTTTTT. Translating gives CASSEYPGLAGGNTGELFF.